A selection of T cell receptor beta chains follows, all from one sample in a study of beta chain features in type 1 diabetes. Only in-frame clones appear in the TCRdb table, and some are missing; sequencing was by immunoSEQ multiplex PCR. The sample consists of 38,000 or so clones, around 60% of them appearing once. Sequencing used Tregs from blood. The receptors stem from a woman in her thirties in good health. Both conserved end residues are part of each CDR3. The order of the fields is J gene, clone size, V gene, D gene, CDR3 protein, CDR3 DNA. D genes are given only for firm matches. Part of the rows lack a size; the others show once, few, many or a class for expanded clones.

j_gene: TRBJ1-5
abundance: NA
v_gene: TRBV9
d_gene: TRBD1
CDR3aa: CASSFGQGGQPQHF
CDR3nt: TGTGCCAGCAGTTTCGGACAGGGCGGGCAGCCCCAGCATTTT

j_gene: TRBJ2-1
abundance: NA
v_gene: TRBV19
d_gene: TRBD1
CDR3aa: CASSIDRGGVNEQFF
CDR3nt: TGTGCCAGTAGTATCGACAGGGGAGGAGTCAATGAGCAGTTCTTC

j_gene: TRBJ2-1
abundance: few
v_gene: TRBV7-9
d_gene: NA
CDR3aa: CASSPPAGQFYNEQFF
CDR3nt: TGTGCCAGCAGCCCCCCAGCTGGGCAGTTTTACAATGAGCAGTTCTTC

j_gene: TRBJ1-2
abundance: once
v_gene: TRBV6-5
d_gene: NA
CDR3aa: CASSYSEGNYGYTF
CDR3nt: TGTGCCAGCAGTTACTCGGAGGGAAACTATGGCTACACCTTC

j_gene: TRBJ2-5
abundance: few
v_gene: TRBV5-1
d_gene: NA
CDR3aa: CASSLGRGQETQYF
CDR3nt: TGCGCCAGCAGCTTGGGCAGGGGCCAAGAGACCCAGTACTTC

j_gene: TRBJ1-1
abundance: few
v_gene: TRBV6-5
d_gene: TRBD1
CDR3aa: CATRTGIMNTEAFF
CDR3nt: TGTGCCACCAGGACAGGGATCATGAACACTGAAGCTTTCTTT

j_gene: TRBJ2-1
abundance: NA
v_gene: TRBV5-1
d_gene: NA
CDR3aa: CASSLGPAESYNEQFF
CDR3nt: TGCGCCAGCAGCTTGGGTCCAGCGGAGTCCTACAATGAGCAGTTCTTC

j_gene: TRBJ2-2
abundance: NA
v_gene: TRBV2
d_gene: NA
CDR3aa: CASSAQRQDVTGELFF
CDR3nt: TGTGCCAGCAGTGCACAAAGACAGGACGTCACCGGGGAGCTGTTTTTT

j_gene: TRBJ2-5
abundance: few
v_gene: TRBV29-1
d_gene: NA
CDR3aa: CSVDLQGAETQYF
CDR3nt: TGCAGCGTCGATTTACAGGGAGCGGAGACCCAGTACTTC

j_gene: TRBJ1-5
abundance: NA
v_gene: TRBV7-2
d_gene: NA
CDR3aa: CASSLGLNQPQHF
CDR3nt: TGTGCCAGCAGCTTGGGCCTCAATCAGCCCCAGCATTTT

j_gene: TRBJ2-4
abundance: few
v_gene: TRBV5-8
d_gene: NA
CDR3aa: CASRGRGMHIQYF
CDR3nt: TGTGCCAGCCGGGGGAGGGGGATGCACATTCAGTACTTC

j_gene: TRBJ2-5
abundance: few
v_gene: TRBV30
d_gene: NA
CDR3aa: CAWSRDNTRGTQYF
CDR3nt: TGTGCCTGGAGTCGGGACAATACACGGGGTACCCAGTACTTC

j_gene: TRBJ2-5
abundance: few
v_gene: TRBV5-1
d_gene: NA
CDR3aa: CASSAMAGLETQYF
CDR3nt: TGTGCCAGCAGCGCAATGGCGGGACTAGAGACCCAGTACTTC

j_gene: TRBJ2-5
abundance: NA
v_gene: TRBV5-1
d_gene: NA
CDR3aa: CASSLSGARETQYF
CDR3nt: TGCGCCAGCAGCTTGTCAGGGGCCCGAGAGACCCAGTACTTC

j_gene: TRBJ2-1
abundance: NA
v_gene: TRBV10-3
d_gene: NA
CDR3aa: CAIKVADPSDEQFF
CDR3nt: TGTGCCATCAAGGTAGCGGACCCCTCGGATGAGCAGTTCTTC

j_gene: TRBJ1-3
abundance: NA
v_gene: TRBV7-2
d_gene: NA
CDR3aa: CASSLHPGRGIGNTIYF
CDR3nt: TGTGCCAGCAGCTTACACCCGGGCAGGGGAATAGGAAACACCATATATTTT

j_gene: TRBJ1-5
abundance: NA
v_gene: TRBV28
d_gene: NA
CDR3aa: CASSGNQPQHF
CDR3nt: TGTGCCAGTAGCGGCAATCAGCCCCAGCATTTT

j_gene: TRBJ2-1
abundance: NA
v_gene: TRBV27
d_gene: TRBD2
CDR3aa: CASTLIRTSGRSNEQFF
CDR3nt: TGTGCCAGCACCCTGATAAGGACTAGCGGGAGGTCTAATGAGCAGTTCTTC

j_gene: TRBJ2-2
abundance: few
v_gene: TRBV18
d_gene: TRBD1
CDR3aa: CASSPGTGAGELFF
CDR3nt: TGTGCCAGCTCACCAGGCACAGGGGCCGGGGAGCTGTTTTTT

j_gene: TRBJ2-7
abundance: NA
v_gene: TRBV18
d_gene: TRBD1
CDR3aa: CASSPLTGTDSSYEQYF
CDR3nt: TGTGCCAGCTCACCTCTAACCGGGACAGATAGCTCCTACGAGCAGTACTTC

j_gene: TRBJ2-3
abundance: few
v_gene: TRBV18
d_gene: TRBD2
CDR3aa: CASSPGSGGVTDTQYF
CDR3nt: TGTGCCAGCTCACCCGGTAGCGGGGGAGTCACAGATACGCAGTATTTT

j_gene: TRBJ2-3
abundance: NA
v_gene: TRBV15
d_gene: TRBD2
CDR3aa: CATSRSAGATDTQYF
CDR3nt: TGTGCCACCAGCAGGTCGGCGGGAGCCACAGATACGCAGTATTTT

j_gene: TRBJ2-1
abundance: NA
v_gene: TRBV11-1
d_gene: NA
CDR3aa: CASRKGGTLYNEQFF
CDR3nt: TGTGCCAGCAGAAAAGGCGGGACTCTCTACAATGAGCAGTTCTTC

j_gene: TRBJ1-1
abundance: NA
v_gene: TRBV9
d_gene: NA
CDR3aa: CASSVGPGLTAFF
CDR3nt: TGTGCCAGCAGCGTAGGTCCAGGGTTGACAGCTTTCTTT

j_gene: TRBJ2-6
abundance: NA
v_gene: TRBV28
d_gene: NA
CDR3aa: CASSLLTGSGANVLTF
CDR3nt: TGTGCCAGCAGTTTACTTACAGGGTCTGGGGCCAACGTCCTGACTTTC

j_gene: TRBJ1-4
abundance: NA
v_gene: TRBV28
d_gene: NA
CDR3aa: CASSPGGGYRMFF
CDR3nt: TGTGCCAGCAGTCCCGGGGGGGGATACCGAATGTTTTTT

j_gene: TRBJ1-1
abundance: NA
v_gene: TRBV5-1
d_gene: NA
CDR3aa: CASSSSGGPRRAGATLNTEAFF
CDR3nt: TGCGCCAGCAGCTCAAGCGGCGGGCCACGGCGGGCAGGGGCGACACTGAACACTGAAGCTTTCTTT

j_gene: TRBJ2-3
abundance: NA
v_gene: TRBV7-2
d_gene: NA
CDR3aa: CASSLWGVGTQFTDTQYF
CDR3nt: TGTGCCAGCAGCTTATGGGGGGTGGGCACCCAGTTCACAGATACGCAGTATTTT

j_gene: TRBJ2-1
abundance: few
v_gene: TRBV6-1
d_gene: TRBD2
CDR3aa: CASTRSGAREQFF
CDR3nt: TGTGCCAGCACTCGGAGCGGGGCACGGGAGCAGTTCTTC

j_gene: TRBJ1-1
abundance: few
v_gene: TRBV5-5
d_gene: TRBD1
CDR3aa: CASSSFPDRRDEAFF
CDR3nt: TGTGCCAGCAGCTCATTCCCGGACAGGAGAGACGAAGCTTTCTTT

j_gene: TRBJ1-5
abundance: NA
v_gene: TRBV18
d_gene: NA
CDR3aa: CASSPGLNQPQHF
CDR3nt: TGTGCCAGCTCACCGGGGCTCAATCAGCCCCAGCATTTT

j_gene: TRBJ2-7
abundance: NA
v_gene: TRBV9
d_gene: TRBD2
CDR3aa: CASSVGLAGGSPYEQYF
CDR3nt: TGTGCCAGCAGCGTAGGACTAGCGGGAGGCTCCCCCTACGAGCAGTACTTC

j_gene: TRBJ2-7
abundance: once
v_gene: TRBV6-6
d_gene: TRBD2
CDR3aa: CASSYSGTIKTYEQYF
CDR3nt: TGTGCCAGCAGTTACTCCGGGACTATCAAGACCTACGAGCAGTACTTC

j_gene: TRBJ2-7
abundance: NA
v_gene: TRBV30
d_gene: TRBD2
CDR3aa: CAWSVLAGTEQYF
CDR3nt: TGTGCCTGGAGTGTACTAGCGGGAACCGAGCAGTACTTC

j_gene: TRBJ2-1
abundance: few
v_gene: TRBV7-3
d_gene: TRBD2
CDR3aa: CASSRDYGVDEQFF
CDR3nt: TGTGCCAGCAGTAGGGACTACGGGGTAGATGAGCAGTTCTTC

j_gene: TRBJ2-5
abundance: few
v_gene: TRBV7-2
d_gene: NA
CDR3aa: CASTRGIGETQYF
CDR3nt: TGTGCCAGCACCAGAGGGATAGGGGAGACCCAGTACTTC

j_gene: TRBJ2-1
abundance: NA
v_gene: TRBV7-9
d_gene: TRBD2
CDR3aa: CASSLEGLVGNEQFF
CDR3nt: TGTGCCAGCAGCTTAGAGGGACTAGTGGGCAATGAGCAGTTCTTC

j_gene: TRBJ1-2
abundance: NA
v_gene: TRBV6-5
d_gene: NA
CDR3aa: CASSYSIAGSLGYTF
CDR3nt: TGTGCCAGCAGTTACTCGATTGCAGGGTCTCTCGGCTACACCTTC

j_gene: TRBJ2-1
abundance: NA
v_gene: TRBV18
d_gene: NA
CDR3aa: CASSPAGEQFF
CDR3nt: TGTGCCAGCTCACCAGCGGGAGAGCAGTTCTTC

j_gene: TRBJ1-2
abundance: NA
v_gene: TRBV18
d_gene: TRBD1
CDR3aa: CASSPGTGNGYTF
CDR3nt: TGTGCCAGCTCACCAGGGACAGGGAATGGCTACACCTTC

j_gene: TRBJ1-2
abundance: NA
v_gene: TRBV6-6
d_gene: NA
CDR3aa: CASSTGLDYGYTF
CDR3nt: TGTGCCAGCAGTACAGGGCTCGACTATGGCTACACCTTC

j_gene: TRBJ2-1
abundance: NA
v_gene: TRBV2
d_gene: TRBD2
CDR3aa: CASNLVAGYNEQFF
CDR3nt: TGTGCCAGCAACCTTGTAGCGGGATACAATGAGCAGTTCTTC

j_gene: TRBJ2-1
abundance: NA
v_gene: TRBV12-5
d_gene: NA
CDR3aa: CASALMTGNEQFF
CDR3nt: TGTGCTAGTGCCTTGATGACTGGGAATGAGCAGTTCTTC

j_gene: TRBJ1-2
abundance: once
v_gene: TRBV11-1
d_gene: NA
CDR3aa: CASSNVREAGYTF
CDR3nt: TGTGCCAGCAGCAATGTCAGGGAAGCTGGCTACACCTTC

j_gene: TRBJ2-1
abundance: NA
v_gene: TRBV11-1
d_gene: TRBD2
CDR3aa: CASTLDDLAGVGNEQFF
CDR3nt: TGTGCCAGCACCTTAGACGATCTAGCGGGAGTGGGCAATGAGCAGTTCTTC

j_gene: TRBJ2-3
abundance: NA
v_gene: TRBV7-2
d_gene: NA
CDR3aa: CASSTSSSGTQYF
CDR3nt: TGTGCCAGCAGCACCTCTTCCTCGGGTACGCAGTATTTT

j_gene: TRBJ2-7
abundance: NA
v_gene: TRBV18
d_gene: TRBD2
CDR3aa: CASSPAAGTDYEQYF
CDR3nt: TGTGCCAGCTCACCGGCAGCGGGGACGGACTACGAGCAGTACTTC

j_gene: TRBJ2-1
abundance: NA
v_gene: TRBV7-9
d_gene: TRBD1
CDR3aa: CASSFWGQGGNEQFF
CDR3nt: TGTGCCAGCAGCTTTTGGGGACAGGGAGGGAATGAGCAGTTCTTC

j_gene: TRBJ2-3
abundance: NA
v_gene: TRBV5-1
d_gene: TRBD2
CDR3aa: CASSLAGLAGATDTQYF
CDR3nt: TGCGCCAGCAGCTTGGCCGGACTAGCGGGAGCTACAGATACGCAGTATTTT

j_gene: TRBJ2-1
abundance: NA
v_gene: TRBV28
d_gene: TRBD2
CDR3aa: CASRRPPGLAGAPLYNEQFF
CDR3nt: TGTGCCAGCAGGCGCCCTCCGGGACTAGCGGGAGCCCCCCTCTACAATGAGCAGTTCTTC

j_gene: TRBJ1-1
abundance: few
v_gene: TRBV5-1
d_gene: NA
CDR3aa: CASSLTGEAFF
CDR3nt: TGCGCCAGCAGCTTGACTGGTGAAGCTTTCTTT

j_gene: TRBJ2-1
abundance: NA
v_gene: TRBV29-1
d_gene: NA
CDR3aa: CSVAGIGNFDEQFF
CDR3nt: TGCAGCGTTGCCGGAATCGGGAATTTCGATGAGCAGTTCTTC

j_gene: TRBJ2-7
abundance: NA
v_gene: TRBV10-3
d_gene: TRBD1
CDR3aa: CAISDTHRDSSYEQYF
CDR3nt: TGTGCCATCAGTGACACCCACCGGGACAGTTCCTACGAGCAGTACTTC

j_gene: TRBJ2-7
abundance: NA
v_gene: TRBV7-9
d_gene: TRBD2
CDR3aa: CASSAPGLAVYEQYF
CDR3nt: TGTGCCAGCAGCGCGCCCGGACTAGCGGTGTACGAGCAGTACTTC

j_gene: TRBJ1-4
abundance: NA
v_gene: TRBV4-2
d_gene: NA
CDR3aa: CASSLAQGWLEKLFF
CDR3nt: TGTGCCAGCAGCTTAGCCCAGGGGTGGTTGGAAAAACTGTTTTTT

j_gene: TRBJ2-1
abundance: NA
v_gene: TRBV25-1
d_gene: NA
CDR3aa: CASSEIRVQFF
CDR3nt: TGTGCCAGCAGTGAAATCAGGGTGCAGTTCTTC

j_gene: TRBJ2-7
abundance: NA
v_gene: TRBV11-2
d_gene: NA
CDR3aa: CASSLRVSYEQYF
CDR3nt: TGTGCCAGCAGCTTACGGGTTTCCTACGAGCAGTACTTC

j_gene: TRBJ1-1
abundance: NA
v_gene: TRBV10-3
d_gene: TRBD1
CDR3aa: CAISPSQGATEAFF
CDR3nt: TGTGCCATCAGTCCGTCACAGGGGGCTACTGAAGCTTTCTTT

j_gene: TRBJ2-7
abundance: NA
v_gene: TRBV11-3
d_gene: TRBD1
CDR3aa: CASSLSGQGSYEQYF
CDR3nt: TGTGCCAGCAGCTTGTCGGGACAGGGATCCTACGAGCAGTACTTC